These 19 T cell receptor beta chains came from one sample sequenced in a study of blood T cell repertoires in COVID-19. The data were produced by immunoSEQ multiplex PCR, yet TCRdb's version contains in-frame clones alone and is incomplete. This sample has 400,000 to 450,000 clones, with over 75% found just once. The sequenced sample was peripheral blood. Receptor source: a woman aged 40 to 49 with COVID-19, enrolled during active disease.

The V call is TRBV7-2, the J call TRBJ1-5, with 8 bases identical to TRBD1. The CDR3 is 15 amino acids. Trimming cost V 5 bases and J 3 bases; bases outside gene matches: 6. Per germline, CDR1 SGHTA and CDR2 FQGNSA. Here the CDR3 reads CASSPDRAINQPQHF. CDR3 coding DNA: TGTGCCAGCAGCCCGGACAGGGCGATCAATCAGCCCCAGCATTTT.

The chain links TRBV5-4 to TRBJ1-2; D is uncertain. The V and J ends lost 0 bases and 6 bases respectively, with 6 bases between them. Germline CDR1 SGHNT, CDR2 YYREEE (reference sequence). The CDR3 covers 12 residues. This CDR3 reads CASSLVEDGYTF. The CDR3 nucleotides read TGTGCCAGCAGCTTGGTCGAGGATGGCTACACCTTC.

V gene TRBV5-5 combines with J gene TRBJ2-1, with 9 positions matching TRBD1. Trimming took 3 bases from V and 5 from J; bases not matched to a gene: 9. Germline CDR1 SGHKS, CDR2 YYEKEE (reference sequence). The CDR3 loop spans 16 amino acids. The CDR3 DNA follows: TGTGCCAGCAGCTGGGACAGGGCCCTATTTGACAATGAGCAGTTCTTC. Its translation is CASSWDRALFDNEQFF.

The chain employs TRBV4-3 and TRBJ2-1, with 12 nucleotides matching TRBD1. The CDR3 loop spans 17 amino acids. Germline V gene data show CDR1 as LGHNA and CDR2 as YSLEER. V lost 1 base, J lost 3 bases, and 4 bases stayed unmatched. This CDR3 is CASSQAGTGGIYNEQFF. The CDR3 DNA reads TGCGCCAGCAGCCAAGCCGGGACAGGGGGCATCTACAATGAGCAGTTCTTC.

The chain is built from TRBV19 and TRBJ1-5, with 7 positions matching TRBD1. The CDR3 totals 13 residues. The germline gives CDR1 LNHDA, CDR2 SQIVND (reference sequence). V shed 6 bases and J 9 bases; nucleotides not matched to a gene: 8. The CDR3 is CASRMTGSRPQHF. CDR3 bases: TGTGCCAGTAGGATGACAGGGTCAAGGCCCCAGCATTTT.

This sequence joins TRBV3-1 (or the pseudogene TRBV3-2) and TRBJ1-5; 7 bases map to TRBD1. The V segment lost 3 bases and the J segment 1 base; nucleotides outside the gene matches: 6. CDR3 length equals 16 residues. Per the germline V gene, CDR1 is LGHDT and CDR2 is YNNKEL (reference sequence). CDR3 sequence reads: CASSQETGESNQPQHF. The CDR3 DNA reads TGTGCCAGCAGCCAGGAAACAGGGGAAAGCAATCAGCCCCAGCATTTT.

V is TRBV2 and J is TRBJ1-5; D gene unclear. CDR3 size: 14 residues. V gave up 0 bases and J gave up 5 bases, with 8 bases separating them. The germline V gene has CDR1 SNHLY and CDR2 FYNNEI. The CDR3 here is CASSEAGRDQPQHF. Here the CDR3 DNA reads TGTGCCAGCAGTGAAGCGGGTCGGGATCAGCCCCAGCATTTT.

The chain is built from TRBV19 and TRBJ1-5; D possibly corresponds to TRBD1 (5 bases). V lost 3 bases and J 6 bases, leaving 12 bases between the germline ends. This CDR3 spans 14 amino acids. Germline V gene data show CDR1 as LNHDA and CDR2 as SQIVND (reference sequence). For the CDR3, the DNA is TGTGCCAGTAGTATTTTGGGGGGTGGTCAGCCCCAGCATTTT. It encodes CASSILGGGQPQHF.

The CDR3 loop reads CAWTYPPSGNTIYF. The DNA of the CDR3 is TGTGCCTGGACCTATCCCCCCTCTGGAAACACCATATATTTT. V and J are TRBV30 and TRBJ1-3; no firm D call. The CDR3 loop spans 14 amino acids. V lost 4 bases and J 0 bases, leaving 10 bases between the germline ends. The V gene's germline CDR1 is GTSNPN and CDR2 SVGIG (reference sequence). The full variable domain, completed using reference TRBV30 and TRBJ1-3, is SQTIHQWPATLVQPVGSPLSLECTVEGTSNPNLYWYRQAAGRGLQLLFYSVGIGQISSEVPQNLSASRPQDRQFILSSKKLLLSDSGFYLCAWTYPPSGNTIYFGEGSWLTVV.

The chain joins TRBV27 to TRBJ1-5; the match to TRBD1 covers 7 bases. CDR1 MNHEY and CDR2 SMNVEV come from the germline V gene (reference sequence). This CDR3 region has 14 residues. V was pared by 7 bases and J by 6 bases, with 9 bases of the junction left unmatched. CDR3 in amino acids: CASTPTGAGQPQHF. DNA for the CDR3: TGTGCCAGCACCCCTACAGGGGCGGGTCAGCCCCAGCATTTT.

This chain joins TRBV18 and TRBJ2-7; D is perhaps TRBD1 (5 bases). This CDR3 spans 14 amino acids. Between the trimmed V and J ends, which lost 0 bases and 6 bases, there was a span of 12 bases. The germline CDR1 and CDR2 sequences are KGHSH and LQKENI. CDR3 in DNA: TGTGCCAGCTCACCACCGTCACAGGCTGGCGAGCAGTACTTC. Translation gives CASSPPSQAGEQYF.

This chain links TRBV15 with TRBJ2-1; D is possibly TRBD1 (6 bases). The CDR3 sequence is 15 residues long. V lost 0 bases, J lost 9 bases, and 15 bases lay in between. Germline-derived CDR1 and CDR2 are LNHNV and YYDKDF (reference sequence). This chain's CDR3 is CATSREDSGGGEQFF. In nucleotides, the CDR3 is TGTGCCACCAGCAGAGAGGACAGCGGAGGTGGTGAGCAGTTCTTC.

This chain links TRBV19 with TRBJ1-5; D might be TRBD1 (5 bases). This CDR3 comprises 15 residues. CDR1 and CDR2 (germline): LNHDA, SQIVND (reference sequence). Between the trimmed V and J ends, which lost 4 bases and 6 bases, there was a span of 16 bases. The CDR3 protein is CASSNTGGEGQPQHF. The CDR3 DNA sequence: TGTGCCAGTAGTAATACAGGCGGGGAGGGTCAGCCCCAGCATTTT.

The chain has TRBV2 and TRBJ1-5; weak D call: TRBD1 (6 bases). Germline CDR1 and CDR2: SNHLY and FYNNEI. Trimming cost V 5 bases and J 2 bases, with 13 bases left between them. The CDR3 extends over 15 amino acids. The CDR3 sequence: CASSRGRGGNQPQHF. The CDR3 DNA reads as TGTGCCAGCAGTAGGGGCAGGGGCGGCAATCAGCCCCAGCATTTT.

The chain joins TRBV19 to TRBJ1-2; D remains unclear. Deletions cut 5 bases from V and 5 bases from J, with 12 bases between. The V gene's germline CDR1 is LNHDA and CDR2 SQIVND (reference sequence). CDR3 length: 13 amino acids. The chain's CDR3 is CASSVRNGYGYTF. CDR3 DNA: TGTGCCAGTAGTGTAAGAAACGGTTATGGCTACACCTTC.

J is TRBJ2-2 and V is TRBV21-1; TRBD2, as called in the table, went unchecked against the DNA. TRBV21-1 is deemed a pseudogene. CDR3 length: 15 residues. CDR3 coding DNA: TGTGCCAGCAGCAAACTAGCGGGAGAACACCGGGGAGCTGTTTTT. It encodes CASSKLAGEHRGAVF.

The rearrangement uses TRBV19 and TRBJ1-5; D is ambiguous. Trimming removed 3 bases at V and 5 bases at J, with 11 bases between. The V gene's germline CDR1 is LNHDA and CDR2 SQIVND (reference sequence). The CDR3 extends over 14 amino acids. Written as DNA, the CDR3 is TGTGCCAGTAGTATGCGGGATGGGGATCAGCCCCAGCATTTT. Translation gives CASSMRDGDQPQHF.

The rearrangement uses TRBV9 and TRBJ1-5, with TRBD1 as a possible D gene (5 bases). Trimming took off 3 bases at V and 3 bases at J, with 10 bases between the two ends. The germline V gene has CDR1 SGDLS and CDR2 YYNGEE. The CDR3 is made up of 14 amino acids. CDR3 protein: CASSGGRDNQPQHF. CDR3 in DNA: TGTGCCAGCAGCGGGGGCAGGGACAATCAGCCCCAGCATTTT.

The V gene is TRBV6-2 or TRBV6-3, the J gene TRBJ1-2, with a weak D call TRBD1 (6 bases). CDR1 is MNHEY and CDR2 is SVGEGT in the germline V gene. The CDR3 spans 13 residues. Trimming shortened V by 5 bases and J by 1 base, and 8 bases separated the two germline ends. CDR3 DNA sequence: TGTGCCAGCAGTCGGGACAATAACTATGGCTACACCTTC. Translated, it gives CASSRDNNYGYTF.